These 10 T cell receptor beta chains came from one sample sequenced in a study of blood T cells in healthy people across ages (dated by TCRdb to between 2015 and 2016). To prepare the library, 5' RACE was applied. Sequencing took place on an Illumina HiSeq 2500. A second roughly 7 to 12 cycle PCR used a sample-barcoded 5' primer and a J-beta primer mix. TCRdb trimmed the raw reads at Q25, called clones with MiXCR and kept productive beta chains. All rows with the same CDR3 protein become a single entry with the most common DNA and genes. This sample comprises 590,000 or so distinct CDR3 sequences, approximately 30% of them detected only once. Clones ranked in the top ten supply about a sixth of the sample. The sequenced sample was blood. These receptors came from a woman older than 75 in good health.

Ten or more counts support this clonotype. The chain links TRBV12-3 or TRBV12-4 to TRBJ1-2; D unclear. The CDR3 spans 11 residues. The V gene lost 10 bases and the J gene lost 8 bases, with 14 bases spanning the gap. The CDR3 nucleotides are TGTGCCATCCCCTCTCTTCTAGGCTACACCTTC. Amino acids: CAIPSLLGYTF.

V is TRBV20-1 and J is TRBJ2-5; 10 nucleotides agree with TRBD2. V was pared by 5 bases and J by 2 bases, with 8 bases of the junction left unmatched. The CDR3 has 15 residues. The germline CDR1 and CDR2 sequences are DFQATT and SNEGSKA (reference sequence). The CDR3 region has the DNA TGCAGTGCTCCCCCACTAGCGGGGAAGCAAGAGACCCAGTACTTC. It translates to CSAPPLAGKQETQYF.

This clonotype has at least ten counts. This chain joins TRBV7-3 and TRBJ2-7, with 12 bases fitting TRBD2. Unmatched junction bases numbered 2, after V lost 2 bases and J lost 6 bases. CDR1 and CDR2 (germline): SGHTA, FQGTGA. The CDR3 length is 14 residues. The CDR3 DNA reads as TGTGCCAGCAGCTTAGGACTAGCGGGGAGCGAGCAGTACTTC. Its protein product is CASSLGLAGSEQYF.

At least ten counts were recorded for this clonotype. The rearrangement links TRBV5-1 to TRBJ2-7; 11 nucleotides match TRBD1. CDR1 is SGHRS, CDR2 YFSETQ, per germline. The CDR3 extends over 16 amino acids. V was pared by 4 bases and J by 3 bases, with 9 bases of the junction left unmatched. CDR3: CASSPGPGQGVYEQYF. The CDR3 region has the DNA TGCGCCAGCAGCCCGGGCCCGGGACAGGGGGTCTACGAGCAGTACTTC.

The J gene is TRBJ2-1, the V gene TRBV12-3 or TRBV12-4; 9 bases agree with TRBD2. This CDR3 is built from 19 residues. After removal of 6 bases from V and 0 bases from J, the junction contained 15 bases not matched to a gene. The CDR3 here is CASSPLGGRAGSSYNEQFF. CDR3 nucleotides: TGTGCCAGCAGCCCCCTTGGCGGGAGGGCGGGGAGCTCCTACAATGAGCAGTTCTTC.

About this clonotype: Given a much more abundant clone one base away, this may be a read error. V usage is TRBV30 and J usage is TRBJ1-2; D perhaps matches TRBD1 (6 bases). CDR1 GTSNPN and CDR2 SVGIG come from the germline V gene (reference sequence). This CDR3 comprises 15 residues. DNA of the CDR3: TGTGCCTGGAAACCAGGCGGGGGCGCCGGCTATGGCTGCACCTTC. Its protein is CAWKPGGGAGYGCTF.

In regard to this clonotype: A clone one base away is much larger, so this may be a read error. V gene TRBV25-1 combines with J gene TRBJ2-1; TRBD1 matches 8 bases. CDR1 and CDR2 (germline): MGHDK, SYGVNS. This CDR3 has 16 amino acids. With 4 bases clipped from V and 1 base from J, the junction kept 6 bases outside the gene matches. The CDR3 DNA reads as TGTGCCAGCAGTGTACAGGGGGGTATATCCTACAATGAGCAGTTCTTC. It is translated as CASSVQGGISYNEQFF.

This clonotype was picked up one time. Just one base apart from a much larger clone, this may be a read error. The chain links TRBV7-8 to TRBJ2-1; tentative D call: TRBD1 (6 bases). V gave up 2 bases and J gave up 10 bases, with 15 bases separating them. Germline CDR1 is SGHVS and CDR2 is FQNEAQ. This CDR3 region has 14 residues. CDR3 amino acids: CASSLMRGSPEQFF. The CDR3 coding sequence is TGTGCCAGCAGCTTAATGAGGGGGTCCCCCGAGCAGTTCTTC.

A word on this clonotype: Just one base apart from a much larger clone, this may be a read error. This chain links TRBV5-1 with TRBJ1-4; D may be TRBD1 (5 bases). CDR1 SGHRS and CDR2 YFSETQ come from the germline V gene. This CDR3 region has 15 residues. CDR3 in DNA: TGCGCCAGCCGGGCTGATGGGGGAACTAATGAAAAACGGTTTTTT. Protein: CASRADGGTNEKRFF.

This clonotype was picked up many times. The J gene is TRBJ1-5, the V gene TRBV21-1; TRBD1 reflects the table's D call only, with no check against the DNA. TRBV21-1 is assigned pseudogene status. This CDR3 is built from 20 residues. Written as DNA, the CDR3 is TGTGCCAGCAGCGATGCCCGGGACAGACATCGACTAATTAGCAATCAGCCCCAGCATTTT. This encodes CASSDARDRHRLISNQPQHF.